This T cell receptor beta chain stems from a study of shared clonotypes between healthy human individuals (dated by TCRdb to the early 2020s). Looking at the study overall: The cohort included three men and a couple of women between 18 and 49 years of age. To increase sequencing depth and limit assay-specific biases, TCR repertoire library preparation and sequencing were carried out by different laboratories using diverse techniques. For each donor, CD4 naive and CD4 memory were each run on three plates, CD8 naive on two plates, and CD8 memory on one plate. Between about 0.8 and 8.9 billion PBMCs per donor were obtained by leukapheresis. The study deeply sequenced blood TCR repertoires of several healthy adults to estimate repertoire size and the extent of clonotype sharing between individuals.

Of note for this clone: Its antigen is unknown. No qualities accompany the bases; no much larger clone lies one base away.

V is shortened by 7 bases, J by 1 base, and the region joining them spans 10 bases. From its cysteine to its phenylalanine, the CDR3 spans 12 amino acids. The retained sequence is limited to the CDR3, 36 bases, with the frame set at the first base. Sequences SQVTM (CDR1) and ANQGSEA (CDR2) are obtained from the germline V gene. Results and caveats for the whole study, not just this receptor: Compared with non-shared clonotypes, clonotypes shared by all four sorted-subset donors had higher generation probabilities. Pairwise subsampling led to the expectation that sequencing depth would affect the degree of clonotype sharing among donors. Because the study included a small number of donors, the genetic and exposure-history diversity represented was limited. Sampling was restricted to blood, and TCR repertoires in tissues likely differ from the TCR repertoires found in blood. Rarefaction of sorted-subset datasets indicated incomplete sequencing despite the large sequencing depth. Across a few donors, roughly 5.4% of naive CD4, 3% to 3.5% of naive CD8, 2% to 2.5% of memory CD4, and about 0.44% of memory CD8 clonotypes were shared. Estimated clonotype richness was generally larger for naive than for memory subsets.

Healthy HIV-negative adults with no recently reported acute infections or vaccinations were included as donors. Every donor was a Caucasian adult living in Nashville, Tennessee, USA. CD4+ T cells were enriched by magnetic negative selection, after which naive cells were positively selected on CD45RA and the negative fraction was taken as the memory subset. After blood collection by leukapheresis, PBMCs were isolated using Ficoll-Histopaque density gradient centrifugation and then cryopreserved in the vapor phase of liquid nitrogen. Analytical flow cytometry was used to check the purity and quantity of each magnetically sorted T cell population. Genomic DNA was isolated from each sorted fraction and quantified by UV absorbance on a Nanodrop 2000c. Using the deep immunoSEQ assay, TCR CDR3 regions were amplified from genomic DNA by multiplex PCR. For each cell subset, the extracted genomic DNA was distributed evenly across all wells of several immunoSEQ 96-well plates, and each plate served as one replicate. Each replicate PCR for sorted subsets received around 200 ng genomic DNA, equal to about 30,000 T cell genomes. The purified libraries were quantified using a Qubit 3.0 fluorometer, sized with a Bioanalyzer 2100, and then quantified again using the KAPA Library Quantification kit. Every immunoSEQ 96-well plate was sequenced on a separate single-read 150-cycle Illumina NextSeq 550 flow cell. The source study handled its data this way. Because the immunoSEQ output included only junctional sequences and no quality scores, the filtering could not be the same as the filtering used for full-length reads. To assign V/J genes and CDR3, sequences were annotated against IMGT germline references using PyIR, a Python wrapper for IgBLAST v1.9. Reads were removed for weak V/J assignments (E-value above 1e-6), missing CDR3, stop codons, out-of-frame junctions, or ambiguous translated residues. A V3J clonotype was defined by an identical inferred V gene, J gene, and CDR3 amino acid sequence. Percentage overlap between repertoires was computed as shared unique clonotypes divided by the size of the smaller repertoire. Richness of each repertoire was evaluated using RTK rarefaction, the Chao1 estimator, and Recon v2.1 estimates of unobserved clonotypes. OLGA was used to compute generation probabilities for all TCRbeta clonotypes that the gDNA method yielded from four donors. TCRdb carries this immuneACCESS record with in-frame sequences only. Its versions omit some clonotypes, under half of them owing to an unresolved V gene in the studies checked, with the rest unexplained. The V and J calls and the clone size are those of that table, but D and trimming were determined from the DNA. The sample table shows roughly 640,000 clones, and approximately 79% are seen once. The ten largest account for 1.5% to 2% of the sample.

The rearranged chain carries TRBV29-1 and TRBJ1-1, and perhaps TRBD1 as D gene, on 5 matching bases. The clonotype originates from a young woman in good health. Sequenced input: memory CD4+ T cells sorted from blood. The cell subset or site label, as the study defines it: CD45RA-negative fraction. The sequenced DNA is TGCAGCGCTGGGACGGCGAACACTGAAGCTTTCTTT. It specifies CSAGTANTEAFF.